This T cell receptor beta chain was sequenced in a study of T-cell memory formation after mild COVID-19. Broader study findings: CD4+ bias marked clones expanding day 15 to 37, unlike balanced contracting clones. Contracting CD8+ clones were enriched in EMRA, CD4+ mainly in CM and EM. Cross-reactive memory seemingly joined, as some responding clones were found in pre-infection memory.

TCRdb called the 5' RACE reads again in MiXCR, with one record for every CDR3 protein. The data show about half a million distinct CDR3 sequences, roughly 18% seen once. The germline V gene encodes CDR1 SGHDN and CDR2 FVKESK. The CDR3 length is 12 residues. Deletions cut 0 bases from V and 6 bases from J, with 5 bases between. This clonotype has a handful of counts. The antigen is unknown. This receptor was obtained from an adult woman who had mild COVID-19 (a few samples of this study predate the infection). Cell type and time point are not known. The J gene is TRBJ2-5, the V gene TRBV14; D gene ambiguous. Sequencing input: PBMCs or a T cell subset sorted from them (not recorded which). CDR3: CASSQDSQTQYF. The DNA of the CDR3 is TGTGCCAGCAGCCAAGATTCCCAGACCCAGTACTTC.